These T cell receptor beta chains were read from a single sample in a study of cytomegalovirus exposure and HLA in healthy donors. The method was immunoSEQ multiplex PCR; TCRdb's version includes in-frame clones alone and lacks a portion of them. In the table there are 100,000 or so clones, roughly 15% of which are singletons. Sequencing was done on a sample of PBMCs. The receptors were sampled from a female donor in good health and CMV-seronegative. The CDR3 runs from the conserved cysteine through the conserved F or W. A D gene is named only where the DNA matches it firmly. Clone size is stated in some rows and not others, as once, few, many or a class when expanded.

V gene	J gene	D gene	clone size	CDR3 DNA	CDR3 protein
TRBV25-1	TRBJ1-1	NA	NA	TGTGCCAGCAGTTACCTTGACAGGAACACTGAAGCTTTCTTT	CASSYLDRNTEAFF
TRBV6-5	TRBJ2-5	TRBD1	few	TGTGCCAGCAGTTATGAGACAGGGCTTTCGGAGACCCAGTACTTC	CASSYETGLSETQYF
TRBV29-1	TRBJ1-5	NA	NA	TGCAGCGGGTCGACAGGTAGGGGTCAGCCCCAGCATTTT	CSGSTGRGQPQHF
TRBV6-8	TRBJ2-2	TRBD1	NA	TGTGCCAGCAACAACGCTGGGACAGGGGGCCCCGGGGAGCTGTTTTTT	CASNNAGTGGPGELFF
TRBV29-1	TRBJ1-2	NA	few	TGCAGCGTTTACGCCGGGGATGGTGGCTACACCTTC	CSVYAGDGGYTF
TRBV27	TRBJ1-4	TRBD1	NA	TGTGCCAGCAGTCGCACAGGGGTAGAAACTAATGAAAAACTGTTTTTT	CASSRTGVETNEKLFF
TRBV18	TRBJ1-4	TRBD1	few	TGTGCCAGCTCCGACAGGGACGTTAATGAAAAACTGTTTTTT	CASSDRDVNEKLFF
TRBV29-1	TRBJ1-3	TRBD1	few	TGCAGCGCACGGGACAGTTCAGCCGGAAACACCATATATTTT	CSARDSSAGNTIYF
TRBV13	TRBJ2-7	TRBD1	NA	TGTGCCAGCAGCTTGCCAGGGGGTATAATTGGCTACGAGCAGTACTTC	CASSLPGGIIGYEQYF
TRBV4-3	TRBJ1-1	TRBD1	NA	TGCGCCAGCAGCCGTGGACAGGGGTTGAACACTGAAGCTTTCTTT	CASSRGQGLNTEAFF
TRBV4-1	TRBJ1-3	NA	few	TGCGCCAGCAGCCAAGATGCGTTAGGGGGGGGCTCTGGAAACACCATATATTTT	CASSQDALGGGSGNTIYF
TRBV2	TRBJ1-2	NA	few	TGTGCCAGCAGTGGGACCTCGGACAGAGCTAACTATGGCTACACCTTC	CASSGTSDRANYGYTF
TRBV7-2	TRBJ1-1	NA	few	TGTGCCAGCAGCCAACGGAGGGGGAACACTGAAGCTTTCTTT	CASSQRRGNTEAFF
TRBV19	TRBJ1-1	NA	few	TGTGCCAGTACCAAGGACAGATTGAACACTGAAGCTTTCTTT	CASTKDRLNTEAFF
TRBV13	TRBJ2-7	TRBD1	few	TGTGCCAGCAGCTTAGGGGGACAGGGAAGCGACGAGCAGTACTTC	CASSLGGQGSDEQYF
TRBV10-3	TRBJ1-1	NA	few	TGTGCCATCAGTCGGAGCCCGAACACTGAAGCTTTCTTT	CAISRSPNTEAFF
TRBV2	TRBJ1-5	TRBD1	NA	TGTGCCAGCAGTTTTGACAGGGGTGATCAGCCCCAGCATTTT	CASSFDRGDQPQHF
TRBV4-3	TRBJ2-3	NA	few	TGCGCCAGCAGCCAAGATGGTAGGGGGTTCGGCGATACGCAGTATTTT	CASSQDGRGFGDTQYF
TRBV6-5	TRBJ1-3	NA	NA	TGTGCCAGCAGTGCCCTCTTGAGGGTTGGAAACACCATATATTTT	CASSALLRVGNTIYF
TRBV6-5	TRBJ1-5	NA	NA	TGTGCCAGCAGTTACGGGCAGGGTGATCAGCCCCAGCATTTT	CASSYGQGDQPQHF
TRBV29-1	TRBJ2-7	NA	once	TGCAGCGTTGAAGGCGGGGAGGACACATCCTACGAGCAGTACTTC	CSVEGGEDTSYEQYF
TRBV25-1	TRBJ2-1	NA	NA	TGTGCCAGCAGTGACCTAATAGCGGATTCCTACAATGAGCAGTTCTTC	CASSDLIADSYNEQFF
TRBV27	TRBJ2-3	TRBD2	few	TGTGCCAGCAGTATCCGGGACACTAGCGGCCGCACAGATACGCAGTATTTT	CASSIRDTSGRTDTQYF
TRBV7-2	TRBJ1-1	NA	few	TGTGCCAGCAGCCCAGGGGCGGAGAACACTGAAGCTTTCTTT	CASSPGAENTEAFF
TRBV2	TRBJ2-5	NA	NA	TGTGCCAGCAGTGCGGCAGGGCGGAATGAAGAGACCCAGTACTTC	CASSAAGRNEETQYF
TRBV19	TRBJ1-4	NA	few	TGTGCCAGTAAAAGGCAGGGCGAGAATGAAAAACTGTTTTTT	CASKRQGENEKLFF
TRBV6-1	TRBJ1-2	NA	few	TGTGCCAGCAGCGACTATGGCTACACCTTC	CASSDYGYTF
TRBV19	TRBJ1-1	NA	NA	TGTGCCAGTACCAAGGGGAGGACAAAGAACACTGAAGCTTTCTTT	CASTKGRTKNTEAFF